What follows are 18 T cell receptor beta chains derived from one specimen sequenced in a study of type 1 regulatory T cells (dated by TCRdb to 2020 to 2023). The sequencer was an Illumina MiSeq. Using fastp at Q25 and MiXCR, TCRdb reprocessed the public reads and kept productive beta chains. Rows with a matching CDR3 protein are joined into one entry that keeps the most common DNA and genes. Here the sample has some 90,000 distinct CDR3 sequences; around a third occur a single time. The ten top clones hold roughly 2.2% of the sample. Sequencing input: CD4+ T cells, either the whole sample or a sorted fraction (not recorded which). Every receptor here comes from a human donor in good health.

This sequence joins TRBV7-7 and TRBJ2-2, with TRBD2 as a possible D gene (6 bases). CDR3 size: 12 residues. With 5 bases removed from V and 6 bases from J, the gap between germline ends came to 7 bases. Germline V lookup: CDR1 SSHAT, CDR2 FNYEAQ (reference sequence). The CDR3 loop reads CASSTGAGELFF. As DNA, the CDR3 is TGTGCCAGCAGCACGGGGGCCGGGGAGCTGTTTTTT.

On this clonotype: Sequence at one end of the junction differs from germline and may be a read error. J is TRBJ2-2 and V is TRBV5-1; D may be TRBD1 (7 bases). CDR3 length: 16 amino acids. In germline, CDR1 is SGHRS, CDR2 YFSETQ. CDR3: CASRLEGATVTGELFF. CDR3 in DNA: TGCGCCAGCAGATTGGAGGGGGCCACCGTCACCGGGGAGCTGTTTTTT.

V usage is TRBV5-6 and J usage is TRBJ1-1; D is uncertain. Deletions cut 3 bases from V and 0 bases from J, with 9 bases between. CDR1 is SGHDT and CDR2 is YYEEEE in the germline V gene. The CDR3 extends over 14 amino acids. CDR3 coding DNA: TGTGCCAGCAGCTCTCGGGTCATGAACACTGAAGCTTTCTTT. As protein: CASSSRVMNTEAFF.

The chain links TRBV19 to TRBJ1-1; D gene uncertain. CDR3 length equals 13 residues. Germline loops: CDR1 LNHDA, CDR2 SQIVND (reference sequence). Trimming stripped 5 bases from V and 6 bases from J, with 13 bases between. The DNA for the CDR3 is TGTGCCAGTAGTCCTCTCAGGCGGGCTGAAGCTTTCTTT. This encodes CASSPLRRAEAFF.

This clonotype was detected many times. The gene calls are TRBV12-3 or TRBV12-4 and TRBJ2-7; 12 bases map to TRBD2. V lost 8 bases and J lost 5; bases outside the gene matches: 4. CDR3 length: 13 residues. In DNA, the CDR3 is TGTGCCAGCCGAAGACTAGCGGGAGACGAGCAGTACTTC. Translated, it gives CASRRLAGDEQYF.

This clonotype has a handful of counts. The chain couples TRBV14 to TRBJ2-5; D not resolved. In germline, CDR1 is SGHDN, CDR2 FVKESK. CDR3 length equals 16 residues. V lost 3 bases to trimming and J lost 3 bases, with 17 bases between them. CDR3 amino acids: CASSHLGSDRKETQYF. For the CDR3, the DNA is TGTGCCAGCAGCCACCTAGGGTCGGACCGGAAAGAGACCCAGTACTTC. The full variable domain, with the rest looked up from reference TRBV14 and TRBJ2-5, is EAGVTQFPSHSVIEKGQTVTLRCDPISGHDNLYWYRRVMGKEIKFLLHFVKESKQDESGMPNNRFLAERTGGTYSTLKVQPAELEDSGVYFCASSHLGSDRKETQYFGPGTRLLVL.

The chain has TRBV29-1 and TRBJ2-7; weak D call: TRBD2 (6 bases). The germline V gene encodes CDR1 SQVTM and CDR2 ANQGSEA. The V end was cut by 7 bases, the J end by 5 bases, with 15 bases between. This CDR3 region has 12 residues. The CDR3 spells CSASPEGHEQYF. The CDR3 DNA follows: TGCAGCGCATCGCCGGAGGGCCACGAGCAGTACTTC.

In this sample, this clonotype turned up many times. The rearrangement links TRBV24-1 to TRBJ2-2; a possible D gene is TRBD2 (6 bases). The CDR3 spans 14 residues. CDR1 is KGHDR and CDR2 is SFDVKD in the germline V gene. The CDR3 coding sequence is TGTGGGGACTGCTCGACGCAGAACACCGGGGAGCTGTTTTTT. This translates into CGDCSTQNTGELFF.

V is TRBV27 and J is TRBJ1-2, with 7 bases lining up with TRBD1. CDR3 length: 14 residues. V was pared by 6 bases and J by 5 bases, with 9 bases of the junction left unmatched. Germline V gene sequence: CDR1 MNHEY, CDR2 SMNVEV (reference sequence). This CDR3 reads CASSQLTGKYGYTF. Here the CDR3 DNA reads TGTGCCAGCAGCCAGCTGACAGGGAAGTATGGCTACACCTTC.

The rearrangement uses TRBV20-1 and TRBJ1-2; D possibly corresponds to TRBD1 (5 bases). V was pared by 0 bases and J by 8 bases, with 10 bases between. This CDR3 is 12 amino acids long. Looked up from germline, CDR1 is DFQATT and CDR2 is SNEGSKA (reference sequence). This CDR3 reads CSAREGVRGYTF. CDR3 nucleotides: TGCAGTGCTAGAGAGGGGGTACGAGGCTACACCTTC.

This clonotype came up many times. The genes are TRBV5-1 and TRBJ2-1; D not resolved. CDR1 is SGHRS, CDR2 YFSETQ, per germline. The V end was cut by 4 bases, the J end by 6 bases, with 11 bases between. There are 13 residues in the CDR3. CDR3 protein: CASSAGTTNEQFF. Here the CDR3 DNA reads TGCGCCAGCAGCGCCGGCACGACCAATGAGCAGTTCTTC.

This clonotype was seen a handful of times. The rearrangement uses TRBV7-2 and TRBJ2-2, with no clear D. Trimming stripped 5 bases from V and 4 bases from J, with 17 bases between. Looked up from germline, CDR1 is SGHTA and CDR2 is FQGNSA. This CDR3 is 16 amino acids long. This CDR3 is CASSLNGGSSTGELFF. DNA of the CDR3: TGTGCCAGCAGCCTAAACGGTGGCAGCAGCACCGGGGAGCTGTTTTTT.

The J gene is TRBJ2-5, the V gene TRBV14, with D perhaps matching TRBD1 (5 bases). CDR1 and CDR2 from the germline V gene are SGHDN and FVKESK. This CDR3 is built from 13 residues. V was clipped by 1 base and J by 5 bases, with 8 bases between them. CDR3 coding DNA: TGTGCCAGCAGCCAAGTAAACAGGGAGACCCAGTACTTC. Amino acid sequence: CASSQVNRETQYF.

The chain carries TRBV5-1 and TRBJ2-1, with D maybe TRBD2 (8 bases). The germline CDR1 and CDR2 sequences are SGHRS and YFSETQ. Trimming pared 4 bases from V and 8 bases from J, leaving 28 bases between. The CDR3 length is 18 residues. For the CDR3, the DNA is TGCGCCAGCAGCCGAGAGCCCACAGGGGCGGGAGGTTCATATGAGCAGTTCTTC. It encodes CASSREPTGAGGSYEQFF.

This chain links TRBV3-1 with TRBJ2-6; 7 nucleotides match TRBD1. The CDR3 runs to 18 residues. Germline-derived CDR1 and CDR2 are LGHDT and YNNKEL (reference sequence). Unmatched junction bases numbered 15, after V lost 7 bases and J lost 3 bases. CDR3 sequence reads: CASKERDRSIDGANVLTF. In DNA form, the CDR3 reads TGTGCCAGCAAGGAGAGGGACAGAAGTATAGATGGGGCCAACGTCCTGACTTTC.

J is TRBJ2-1 and V is TRBV6-2 or TRBV6-3; TRBD2 agrees at 7 bases. This CDR3 has 13 residues. Germline V lookup: CDR1 MNHEY, CDR2 SVGEGT. V dropped 8 bases and J dropped 7; count of bases not matched to a gene: 8. The CDR3 coding sequence is TGTGCCAGCGGGGGGGGTCCCGGGAATGAGCAGTTCTTC. It specifies CASGGGPGNEQFF.

The chain recombines TRBV6-6 with TRBJ2-7; D not resolved. The germline V and J ends were trimmed by 10 bases and 6 bases, with 13 bases remaining between them. The CDR3 loop spans 11 amino acids. Germline V CDR1 and CDR2: MNHNY, SVGAGI (reference sequence). Here the CDR3 DNA reads TGTGCCACCCTAAATATCGGCGAGCAGTACTTC. Translation: CATLNIGEQYF.

The rearrangement uses TRBV19 and TRBJ2-5, with 9 bases lining up with TRBD2. Germline V lookup: CDR1 LNHDA, CDR2 SQIVND (reference sequence). Unmatched junction bases numbered 0, after V lost 2 bases and J lost 5 bases. The CDR3 runs 13 residues. CDR3 nucleotide sequence: TGTGCCAGTAGTATACTAGCGGGGGAGACCCAGTACTTC. It is translated as CASSILAGETQYF.